Following are 5 T cell receptor beta chains from one sample sequenced in a study of T cells in women clearing cervical HPV infection (dated by TCRdb to 2017 to 2018). The method was the immunoSEQ multiplex PCR assay. TCRdb's version of the immuneACCESS table is confined to in-frame rearrangements and falls short of the full clone set. An unresolved V gene accounts for under half of the shortfall where checked; the remainder is of unknown origin. The sample's own table lists under 35,000 clones. The biggest ten clones account for about 3.5% of the sample. The source material was blood buffy coat. The source of these receptors is a woman between 18 and 70 years old with a cervical HPV16 infection that either progressed to CIN3+ or cleared (not recorded which).

In regard to this clone: The read finishes 3 residues shy of the CDR3 end, and the germline J gene is used to complete it. The V call is TRBV18, the J call TRBJ2-1; 9 positions match TRBD1. V was pared by 6 bases and J by 2 bases, with 5 bases of the junction left unmatched. From germline, CDR1 is KGHSH and CDR2 LQKENI. CDR3 length: 15 amino acids. The CDR3 DNA, read in part, is TGTGCCAGCTCCCCGAGACAGGGGGCCTACAATGAG. It specifies CASSPRQGAYNE. The entire CDR3 reads CASSPRQGAYNEQFF.

As regards this clone: Read coverage stops 3 residues before the CDR3 terminus; the germline J gene supplies the remainder. V usage is TRBV5-1 and J usage is TRBJ2-2; tentatively, D is TRBD2 (5 bases). Germline V gene sequence: CDR1 SGHRS, CDR2 YFSETQ. Between the trimmed V and J ends, which lost 4 bases and 2 bases, there was a span of 12 bases. The CDR3 extends over 15 amino acids. The DNA read from the CDR3 is TGCGCCAGCAGCCCGGGCAGCGGAAACACCGGGGAG. Translating gives CASSPGSGNTGE. The entire CDR3 protein is CASSPGSGNTGELFF.

As regards this clone: The read terminates 3 residues ahead of where the CDR3 ends, so the germline J gene completes it. The chain employs TRBV18 and TRBJ1-1, with TRBD1 as a possible D gene (5 bases). V lost 4 bases, J lost 4 bases, and 16 bases lay in between. The CDR3 runs to 15 residues. Germline CDR1 KGHSH, CDR2 LQKENI. Incomplete CDR3 DNA: TGTGCCAGCTCACACGGGACTCCCTCGGGCACTGAA. It specifies CASSHGTPSGTE. The whole CDR3 protein reads CASSHGTPSGTEAFF. Filled out from reference TRBV18 and TRBJ1-1, the complete variable domain reads NAGVMQNPRHLVRRRGQEARLRCSPMKGHSHVYWYRQLPEEGLKFMVYLQKENIIDESGMPKERFSAEFPKEGPSILRIQQVVRGDSAAYFCASSHGTPSGTEAFFGQGTRLTVV.

In the case of this clone: The read gets to within 3 residues of the CDR3 end, and the germline J gene fills in the rest. The V gene is TRBV5-4, the J gene TRBJ2-3; D may be TRBD2 (5 bases). Trimming took off 0 bases at V and 1 base at J, with 9 bases between the two ends. The CDR3 contains 15 residues. Per the germline V gene, CDR1 is SGHNT and CDR2 is YYREEE (reference sequence). This chain's CDR3 is CASSLGSSRTDTQYF. CDR3 bases read: TGTGCCAGCAGCTTGGGTTCTAGCCGCACAGATACG.

As for this clone: The read is 3 residues too short to cover the CDR3 end, so that end is filled in from the germline J gene. This rearrangement joins TRBV28 to TRBJ2-1; TRBD2 agrees at 12 bases. This CDR3 spans 17 amino acids. In germline, CDR1 is MDHEN, CDR2 SYDVKM. V lost 2 bases, J lost 4 bases, and 6 bases stayed unmatched. CDR3 residues: CASSLVFGTSGYNEQFF. The covered CDR3 bases are TGTGCCAGCAGTTTAGTGTTCGGGACTAGCGGGTACAATGAG.